This TCR beta chain originates from a study of shared clonotypes between healthy human individuals (dated by TCRdb to the early 2020s). About the study as a whole: The cohort comprised two women and three men aged 18 to 49 years. For each donor, three plates each were used for CD4 naive and CD4 memory, two plates were used for CD8 naive, and one plate was used for CD8 memory. To estimate repertoire size and how much clonotypes are shared between individuals, the study performed deep sequencing of blood TCR repertoires from a few healthy adults. Different laboratories and diverse techniques were used to prepare libraries and sequence TCR repertoires, to increase sequencing depth and limit assay-specific biases. Leukapheresis yielded between about 0.85 and 9 billion PBMCs per donor. What the study reported, not specific to this receptor: When four donors were compared, the shared fraction of clonotypes was around 5% for naive CD4, approximately 3.3% for naive CD8, more than 2% for memory CD4, and roughly 0.4% for memory CD8. Incomplete sequencing was indicated by rarefaction of sorted-subset datasets, despite the large sequencing depth. Pairwise subsampling indicated that sequencing depth was expected to affect the degree of clonotype sharing among donors. Only blood was sampled, and tissue TCR repertoires likely differ from those in blood. Naive subsets generally had larger estimated clonotype richness than memory subsets. Clonotypes shared by all four sorted-subset donors showed higher generation probabilities than non-shared clonotypes. The genetic and exposure-history diversity represented was limited by the small number of donors.

This clone was found once. Which antigen it targets is not known. Base qualities are not recorded, but no much larger clone differs from it by a single base. CD8 naive samples were obtained by positive selection for CCR7 among CD45RO-negative cells, yielding a CD45RA+CCR7+ population from which TemRA cells were excluded. The donors were healthy, HIV-negative adults who had no recently reported acute infections or vaccinations. Every donor was a Caucasian adult residing in Nashville, Tennessee, USA. After blood collection by leukapheresis, PBMCs were isolated using Ficoll-Histopaque density gradient centrifugation and then cryopreserved in the vapor phase of liquid nitrogen. Purity and quantity of every magnetically sorted T cell population were checked by analytical flow cytometry. From each sorted fraction, genomic DNA was isolated and quantified by UV absorbance on a Nanodrop 2000c. Using the deep immunoSEQ assay, multiplex PCR amplified TCR CDR3 regions from genomic DNA. Extracted genomic DNA from each cell subset was spread evenly across all wells of several immunoSEQ 96-well plates, with each plate serving as a replicate. For sorted subsets, approximately 0.2 ug of genomic DNA, equivalent to some 33,000 T cell genomes, went into each replicate PCR. Purified libraries were measured with a Qubit 3.0 fluorometer, size-checked on a Bioanalyzer 2100, and measured again with the KAPA Library Quantification kit. Every immunoSEQ 96-well plate was sequenced on a dedicated single-read 150-cycle Illumina NextSeq 550 flow cell. Processing in the source paper ran as follows. Because only junctional sequences without quality scores were contained in the immunoSEQ output, filtering matching that applied to full-length reads could not be performed. Sequences were annotated with PyIR, a Python wrapper for IgBLAST v1.9, using IMGT germline references to assign V/J genes and CDR3. Any read was removed if the V/J assignment was weak (E-value above 1e-6), the CDR3 was missing, or the read contained stop codons, out-of-frame junctions, or ambiguous translated residues. V3J clonotypes were defined as sequences sharing the same inferred V gene, J gene, and CDR3 amino acid sequence. Percentage overlap between repertoires was computed as shared unique clonotypes divided by the size of the smaller repertoire. Richness of each repertoire was evaluated using RTK rarefaction, the Chao1 estimator, and Recon v2.1 estimates of unobserved clonotypes. For all TCRbeta clonotypes obtained by the gDNA method from a handful of donors, generation probabilities were computed with OLGA. TCRdb holds this immuneACCESS table with in-frame rearrangements only. Some clones are missing; in checked studies, unresolved V genes explain under half, and the rest has no known cause. The D gene and trimming were derived from the DNA, and the V and J assignments and clone size from that table. In this sample the table shows some 2.1 million clones, about 95% of which occur a single time. More than 0.95% of the sample lies in the top ten.

According to the germline V gene (reference sequence), CDR1 reads MNHEY and CDR2 reads SMNVEV. Cut back by 6 bases and 3 bases, the V and J ends lie 12 bases apart. Reading from cysteine to phenylalanine, the CDR3 counts 13 amino acids. Of the read, only the CDR3 DNA is kept; its 39 bases are in frame from base 1. Specimen: naive CD8+ T cells sorted from blood. The sample's cell subset or site label is to be understood as: CD45RA+CCR7+. The receptor comes from a man aged 18-30 years in good health. The chain is assembled from TRBV27 and TRBJ2-7; no D gene is confidently identified. For the CDR3, the sequence is CASRPTLNYEQYF. The DNA sequence is given as TGTGCCAGCAGACCGACGCTGAACTACGAGCAGTACTTC.